This TCR beta chain stems from a study of cytomegalovirus exposure and HLA in healthy donors. V shed 5 bases, J shed 5 bases, and the junction held 8 bases outside the gene matches. This CDR3 has 14 amino acids. Germline CDR1 and CDR2: SGHAT and FQNNGV. Clones were read by immunoSEQ multiplex PCR, and TCRdb kept only the in-frame ones, dropping some. Of 120,000 or so clones in the sample, roughly 89% were seen once. The sequencing sample was made of PBMCs. The chain links TRBV11-2 to TRBJ2-7, with 8 bases fitting TRBD2. The clonotype originates from a woman younger than 35 in good health and CMV-seronegative. The CDR3 DNA reads as TGTGCCAGCAGCCCCGGGAGGGCCAGAGACGAGCAGTACTTC. Amino acid sequence: CASSPGRARDEQYF.